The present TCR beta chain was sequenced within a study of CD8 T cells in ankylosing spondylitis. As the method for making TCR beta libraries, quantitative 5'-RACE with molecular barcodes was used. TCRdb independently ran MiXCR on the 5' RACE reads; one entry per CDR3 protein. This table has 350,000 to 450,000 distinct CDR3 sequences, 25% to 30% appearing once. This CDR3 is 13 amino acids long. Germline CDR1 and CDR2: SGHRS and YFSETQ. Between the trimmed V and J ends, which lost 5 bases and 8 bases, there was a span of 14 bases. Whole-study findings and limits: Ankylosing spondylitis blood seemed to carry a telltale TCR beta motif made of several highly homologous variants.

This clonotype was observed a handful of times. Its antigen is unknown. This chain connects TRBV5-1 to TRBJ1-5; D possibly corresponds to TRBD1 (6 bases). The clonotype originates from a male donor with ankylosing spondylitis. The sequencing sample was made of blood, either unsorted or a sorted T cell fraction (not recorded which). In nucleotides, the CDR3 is TGCGCCAGCAGTGTGACAGGAGGGGAGCCCCAGCATTTT. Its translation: CASSVTGGEPQHF.